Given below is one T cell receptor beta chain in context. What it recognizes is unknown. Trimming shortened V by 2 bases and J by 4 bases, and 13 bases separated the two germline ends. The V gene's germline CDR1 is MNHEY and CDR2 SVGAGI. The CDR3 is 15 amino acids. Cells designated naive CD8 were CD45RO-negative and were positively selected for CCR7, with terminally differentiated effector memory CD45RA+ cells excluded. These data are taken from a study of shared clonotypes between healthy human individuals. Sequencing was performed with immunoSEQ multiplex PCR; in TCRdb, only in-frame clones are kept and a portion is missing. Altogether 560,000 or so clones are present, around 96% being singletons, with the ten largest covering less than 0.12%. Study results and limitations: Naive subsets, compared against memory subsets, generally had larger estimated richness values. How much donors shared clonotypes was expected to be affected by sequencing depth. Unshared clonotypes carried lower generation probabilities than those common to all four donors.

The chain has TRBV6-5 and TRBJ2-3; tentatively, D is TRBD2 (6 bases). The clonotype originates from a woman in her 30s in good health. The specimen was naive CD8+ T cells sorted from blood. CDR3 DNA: TGTGCCAGCAGTTACGGTGCAGGGACTGCAGATACGCAGTATTTT. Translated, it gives CASSYGAGTADTQYF.